This TCR beta chain was recorded in a study of OX40 agonist ivuxolimab in advanced cancers. Study-level information: Treatment received earlier with anti-PD-1, anti-PD-L1 or anti-CTLA-4 agents was allowed, and more than 30% had some.

Samples of blood were obtained at baseline, on cycle 4 day 1, and on cycle 7 day 1. This CDR3 comprises 13 residues. Germline V gene lookup returns CDR1 MNHEY and CDR2 SMNVEV (reference sequence). The V end was cut by 3 bases, the J end by 1 base, with 4 bases between. Data came from immunoSEQ multiplex PCR; TCRdb stores just in-frame clones and leaves some out. The sample comprises 55,000 to 75,000 clones, roughly 89% of which are singletons, and approximately 1.2% rests with the top ten. About this clone: The antigen remains undetermined.

Whole-study results and caveats: Expanded peripheral T cell antigen specificity was not determined. At doses 0.1 to 3.0 mg/kg, CD4+ and CD8+ clones expanded.

The clonotype comes from an adult with an advanced solid tumor such as melanoma, head and neck, liver or kidney cancer. Material: CD4+ or CD8+ T cells sorted from blood, obtained in a trial of the OX40 agonist ivuxolimab. The chain employs TRBV27 and TRBJ1-5, with D hard to call. CDR3 sequence (DNA): TGTGCCAGCAGTTTTTTCAGCAATCAGCCCCAGCATTTT. This translates into CASSFFSNQPQHF.